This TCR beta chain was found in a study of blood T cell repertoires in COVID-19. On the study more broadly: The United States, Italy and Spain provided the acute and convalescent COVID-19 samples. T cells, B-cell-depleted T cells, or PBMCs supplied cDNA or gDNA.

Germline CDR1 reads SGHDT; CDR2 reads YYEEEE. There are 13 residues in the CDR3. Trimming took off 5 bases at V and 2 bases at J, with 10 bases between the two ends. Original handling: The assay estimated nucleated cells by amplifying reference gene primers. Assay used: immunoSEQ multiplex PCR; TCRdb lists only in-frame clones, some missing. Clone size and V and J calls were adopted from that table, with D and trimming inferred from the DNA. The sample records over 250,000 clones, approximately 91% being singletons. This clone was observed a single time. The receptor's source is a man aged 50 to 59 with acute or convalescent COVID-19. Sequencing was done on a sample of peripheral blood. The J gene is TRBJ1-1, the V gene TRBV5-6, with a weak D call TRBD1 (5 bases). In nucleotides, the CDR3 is TGTGCCAGCAGGCCGCAGGGTAACACTGAAGCTTTCTTT. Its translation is CASRPQGNTEAFF.